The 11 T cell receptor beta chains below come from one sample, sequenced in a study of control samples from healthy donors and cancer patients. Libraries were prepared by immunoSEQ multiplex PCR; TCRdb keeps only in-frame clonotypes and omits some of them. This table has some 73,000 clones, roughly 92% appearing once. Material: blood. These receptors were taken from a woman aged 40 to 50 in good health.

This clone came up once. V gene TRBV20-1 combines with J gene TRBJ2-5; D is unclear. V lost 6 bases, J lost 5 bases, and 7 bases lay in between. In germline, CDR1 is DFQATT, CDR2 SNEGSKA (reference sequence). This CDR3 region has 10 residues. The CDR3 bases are TGCAGTGCCAAAAGCGAGACCCAGTACTTC. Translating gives CSAKSETQYF.

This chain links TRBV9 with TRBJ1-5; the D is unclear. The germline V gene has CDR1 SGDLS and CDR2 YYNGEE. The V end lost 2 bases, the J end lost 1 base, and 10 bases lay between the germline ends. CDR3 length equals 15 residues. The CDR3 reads CASSVTPESNQPQHF. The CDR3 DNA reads TGTGCCAGCAGCGTTACCCCGGAAAGCAATCAGCCCCAGCATTTT.

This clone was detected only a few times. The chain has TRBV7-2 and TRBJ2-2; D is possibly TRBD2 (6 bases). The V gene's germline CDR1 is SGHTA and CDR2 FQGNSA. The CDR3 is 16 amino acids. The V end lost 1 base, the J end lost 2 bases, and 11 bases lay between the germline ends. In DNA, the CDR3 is TGTGCCAGCAGCTTAGATAGCGGAATAAACACCGGGGAGCTGTTTTTT. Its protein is CASSLDSGINTGELFF.

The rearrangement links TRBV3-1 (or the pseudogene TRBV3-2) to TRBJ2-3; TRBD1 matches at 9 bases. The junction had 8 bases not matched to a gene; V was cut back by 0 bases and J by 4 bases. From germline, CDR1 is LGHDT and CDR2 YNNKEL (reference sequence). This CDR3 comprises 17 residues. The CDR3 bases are TGTGCCAGCAGCCAAGAAAGGGGGACAGGGATTTCAGATACGCAGTATTTT. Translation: CASSQERGTGISDTQYF.

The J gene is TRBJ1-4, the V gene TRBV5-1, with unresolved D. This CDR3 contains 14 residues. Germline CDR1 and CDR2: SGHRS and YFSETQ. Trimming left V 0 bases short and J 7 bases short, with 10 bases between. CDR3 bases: TGCGCCAGCAGCTTGGGGCAGTCGGGTGAAAAACTGTTTTTT. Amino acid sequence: CASSLGQSGEKLFF.

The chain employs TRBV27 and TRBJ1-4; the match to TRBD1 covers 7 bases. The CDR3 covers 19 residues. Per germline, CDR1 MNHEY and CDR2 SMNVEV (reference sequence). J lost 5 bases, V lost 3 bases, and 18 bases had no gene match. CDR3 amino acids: CASSFSRVHRGLGNEKLFF. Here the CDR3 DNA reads TGTGCCAGCAGTTTTTCGCGGGTCCACAGGGGCCTGGGGAATGAAAAACTGTTTTTT.

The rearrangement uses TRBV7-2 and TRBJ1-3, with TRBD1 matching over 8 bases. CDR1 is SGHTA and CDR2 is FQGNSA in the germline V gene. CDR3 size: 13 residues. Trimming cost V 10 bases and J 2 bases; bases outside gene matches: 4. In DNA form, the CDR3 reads TGTGCCACCACGACAGGGGCTGGAAACACCATATATTTT. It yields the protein CATTTGAGNTIYF.

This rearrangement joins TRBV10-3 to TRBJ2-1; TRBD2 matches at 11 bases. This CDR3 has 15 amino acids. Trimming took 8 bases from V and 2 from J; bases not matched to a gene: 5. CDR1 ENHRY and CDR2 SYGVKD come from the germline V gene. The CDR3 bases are TGTGCCATCGGGGCTAGCGGGGGGACCTACAATGAGCAGTTCTTC. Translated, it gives CAIGASGGTYNEQFF.

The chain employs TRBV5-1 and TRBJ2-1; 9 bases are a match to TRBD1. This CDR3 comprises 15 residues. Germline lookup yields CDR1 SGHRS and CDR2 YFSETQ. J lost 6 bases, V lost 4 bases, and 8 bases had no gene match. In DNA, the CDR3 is TGCGCCAGCAGCCTGTGGACAGGGGAGGGCAATGAGCAGTTCTTC. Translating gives CASSLWTGEGNEQFF.

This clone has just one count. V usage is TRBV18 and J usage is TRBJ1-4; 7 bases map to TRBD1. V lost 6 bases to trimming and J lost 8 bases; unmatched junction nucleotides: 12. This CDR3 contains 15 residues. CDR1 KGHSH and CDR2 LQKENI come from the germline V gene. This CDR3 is CASSLTSTGTEKLFF. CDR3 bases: TGTGCCAGCTCCCTCACGTCGACAGGGACCGAAAAACTGTTTTTT. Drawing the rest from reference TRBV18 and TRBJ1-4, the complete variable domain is NAGVMQNPRHLVRRRGQEARLRCSPMKGHSHVYWYRQLPEEGLKFMVYLQKENIIDESGMPKERFSAEFPKEGPSILRIQQVVRGDSAAYFCASSLTSTGTEKLFFGSGTQLSVL.

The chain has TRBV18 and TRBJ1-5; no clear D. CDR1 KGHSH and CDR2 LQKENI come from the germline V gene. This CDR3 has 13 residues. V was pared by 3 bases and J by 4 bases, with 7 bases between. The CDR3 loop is CASSPPGNQPQHF. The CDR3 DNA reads TGTGCCAGCTCACCTCCGGGAAATCAGCCCCAGCATTTT.